This T cell receptor (beta chain) came from a study of technical replicates of blood from a handful of donors. Assay used: immunoSEQ multiplex PCR; TCRdb lists only in-frame clones, some missing. The table lists around 70,000 clones, 90% to 95% of them singletons. The CDR3 consists of 17 residues. The gene calls are TRBV1 and TRBJ2-7; the DNA was not used to check the table's D call, TRBD1. TRBV1 is labeled a pseudogene. This clonotype was sampled from a human donor in good health. Sequenced sample: T cells isolated from PBMCs. CDR3: CTSSHSRVGTETYEQYF. The CDR3 DNA is TGCACCAGCAGCCACTCCAGGGTCGGGACAGAGACCTACGAGCAGTACTTC.